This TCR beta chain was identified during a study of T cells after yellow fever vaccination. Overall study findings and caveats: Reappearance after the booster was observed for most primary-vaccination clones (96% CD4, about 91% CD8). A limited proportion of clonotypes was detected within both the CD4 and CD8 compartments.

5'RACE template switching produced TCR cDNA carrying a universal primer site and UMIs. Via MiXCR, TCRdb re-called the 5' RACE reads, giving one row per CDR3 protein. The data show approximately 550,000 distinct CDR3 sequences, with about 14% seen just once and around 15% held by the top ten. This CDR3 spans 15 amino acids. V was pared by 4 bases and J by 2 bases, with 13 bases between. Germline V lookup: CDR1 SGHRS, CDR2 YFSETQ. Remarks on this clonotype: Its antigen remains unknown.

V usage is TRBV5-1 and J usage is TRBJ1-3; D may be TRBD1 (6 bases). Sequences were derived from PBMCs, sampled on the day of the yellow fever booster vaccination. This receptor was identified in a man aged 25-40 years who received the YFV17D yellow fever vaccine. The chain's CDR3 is CASSGTSTAGNTIYF. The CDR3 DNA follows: TGCGCCAGCAGCGGGACATCTACGGCTGGAAACACCATATATTTT.